These 17 T cell receptor beta chains originate from one sample sequenced in a study of identical twins. TCRdb itself ran the 5' RACE reads through MiXCR, one entry per CDR3 protein. This table has around 250,000 distinct CDR3 sequences, approximately 7% appearing once. These records were also assigned to another study, of yellow fever vaccine responses in identical twins.

The specimen was memory (CD45RO+) T cells sorted from blood. The receptors were gathered from a woman aged 18 to 35 in good health.

This clonotype was observed a few times. V usage is TRBV7-9 and J usage is TRBJ1-2; D might be TRBD1 (5 bases). Per the germline V gene, CDR1 is SEHNR and CDR2 is FQNEAQ (reference sequence). The CDR3 is 11 amino acids. Trimming left V 4 bases short and J 10 bases short, with 10 bases between. The CDR3 DNA reads TGTGCCAGCAGCTATACAGGAAACTACACCTTC. It is translated as CASSYTGNYTF.

This clonotype occurred many times. The chain joins TRBV3-1 to TRBJ2-5; 7 bases fit TRBD1. The CDR3 covers 17 residues. The V gene end was trimmed by 1 base and the J gene end by 2 bases; junction bases not matched to a gene: 10. CDR1 LGHDT and CDR2 YNNKEL come from the germline V gene (reference sequence). The CDR3 sequence: CASSQVPPGQPQETQYF. As DNA, the CDR3 is TGTGCCAGCAGCCAAGTCCCTCCGGGACAGCCACAAGAGACCCAGTACTTC.

This clonotype was recorded a few times. The CDR3 loop is CASSSKTSGGADTQYF. As DNA, the CDR3 is TGTGCCAGCAGCTCAAAGACTAGCGGGGGGGCAGATACGCAGTATTTT. This chain joins TRBV5-4 and TRBJ2-3, with 14 bases that match TRBD2. Germline assignment: CDR1 SGHNT and CDR2 YYREEE (reference sequence). This CDR3 spans 16 amino acids. After removal of 3 bases from V and 4 bases from J, the junction contained 4 bases not matched to a gene.

The genes are TRBV28 and TRBJ2-3, with 7 bases matching TRBD1. V dropped 4 bases and J dropped 6; count of bases not matched to a gene: 7. Germline CDR1 MDHEN, CDR2 SYDVKM. The CDR3 runs 14 residues. CDR3 nucleotide sequence: TGTGCCAGCAGTTCAAGACAGGGACCGGATACGCAGTATTTT. It yields the protein CASSSRQGPDTQYF.

This clonotype has a handful of counts. This rearrangement joins TRBV20-1 to TRBJ2-1; unclear D gene. V dropped 6 bases and J dropped 0 bases, with 15 bases sitting between them. CDR1 DFQATT and CDR2 SNEGSKA come from the germline V gene (reference sequence). This CDR3 comprises 15 residues. Here the CDR3 reads CSATLGESSYNEQFF. The CDR3 bases are TGCAGTGCGACTCTTGGCGAGAGCTCCTACAATGAGCAGTTCTTC.

There are many counts of this clonotype. V and J are TRBV6-1 and TRBJ1-1; no clear D. Germline V gene data show CDR1 as MNHNS and CDR2 as SASEGT. This CDR3 contains 16 residues. Trimming removed 1 base from V and 3 bases from J, with 15 bases in between. CDR3 in DNA: TGTGCCAGCAGTGAAGTCTTTGGGTATACGGACACTGAAGCTTTCTTT. It is translated as CASSEVFGYTDTEAFF.

This clonotype came up many times. At one of its ends the junction is not consistent with the germline gene, which may arise from a read error. This chain uses TRBV5-1 with TRBJ2-5; the D is unclear. Germline CDR1 SGHRS, CDR2 YFSETQ. This CDR3 comprises 12 residues. CDR3 nucleotides: TGTGCCAGCAGCTTAGCTGGAGAGACCCAGTACTTC. Protein: CASSLAGETQYF.

This clonotype occurred many times. The chain carries TRBV5-1 and TRBJ2-1; D unresolved. The CDR3 is 12 amino acids. Germline loops: CDR1 SGHRS, CDR2 YFSETQ. The V gene lost 3 bases and the J gene lost 8 bases, with 9 bases spanning the gap. The CDR3 region has the DNA TGCGCCAGCAGCTCAAGTCGGGATGAGCAGTTCTTC. This translates into CASSSSRDEQFF.

Ten or more counts support this clonotype. V usage is TRBV12-3 or TRBV12-4 and J usage is TRBJ2-1, with D unclear. V gave up 5 bases and J gave up 0 bases, with 17 bases separating them. This CDR3 has 17 residues. This CDR3 reads CASSASELLSSYNEQFF. The CDR3 region has the DNA TGTGCCAGCAGTGCCTCCGAACTTTTAAGCTCCTACAATGAGCAGTTCTTC.

This clonotype appeared many times. The chain has TRBV12-3 or TRBV12-4 and TRBJ2-3; TRBD1 matches 9 bases. The V gene end was trimmed by 4 bases and the J gene end by 1 base; junction bases not matched to a gene: 3. There are 15 residues in the CDR3. As DNA, the CDR3 is TGTGCCAGCAGTTGGCGGACAGGGGGCACAGATACGCAGTATTTT. It specifies CASSWRTGGTDTQYF.

This clonotype has just a few counts. V usage is TRBV2 and J usage is TRBJ2-3, with 8 nucleotides matching TRBD1. The CDR3 covers 14 residues. V lost 10 bases to trimming and J lost 2 bases; unmatched junction nucleotides: 8. Per germline, CDR1 SNHLY and CDR2 FYNNEI. The CDR3 DNA follows: TGTGCCAACAAGGACAGGGCTAACACAGATACGCAGTATTTT. Translation gives CANKDRANTDTQYF.

This clonotype has at least ten counts. The chain carries TRBV7-8 and TRBJ2-7; D might be TRBD1 (6 bases). The CDR3 contains 13 residues. Trimming took 0 bases from V and 6 from J, leaving 9 bases between them. Germline V gene data show CDR1 as SGHVS and CDR2 as FQNEAQ. CDR3 DNA: TGTGCCAGCAGCTTAGCGCTGGGGGCCGAGCAGTACTTC. This encodes CASSLALGAEQYF.

Remarks on this clonotype: A single base separates this from a much larger clone, so it may be a read error. The chain carries TRBV12-3 or TRBV12-4 and TRBJ1-2; perhaps TRBD1 as D (5 bases). The CDR3 covers 13 residues. Trimming took off 4 bases at V and 4 bases at J, with 10 bases between the two ends. CDR3 residues: CASSSGESYGYTF. The CDR3, as DNA: TGTGCCAGCAGTTCGGGGGAAAGCTATGGCTACACCTTC.

The V gene is TRBV10-3, the J gene TRBJ2-7, with 8 bases matching TRBD2. This CDR3 has 15 amino acids. The germline CDR1 and CDR2 sequences are ENHRY and SYGVKD. V was clipped by 3 bases and J by 1 base; unmatched bases: 5. CDR3 in DNA: TGTGCCATCAGTGAAACCGGGACTAGATCCTACGAGCAGTACTTC. It specifies CAISETGTRSYEQYF.

This clonotype was counted between two and nine times. The chain carries TRBV27 and TRBJ1-6; D remains unclear. This CDR3 has 15 residues. Germline-derived CDR1 and CDR2 are MNHEY and SMNVEV (reference sequence). V was trimmed by 6 bases and J by 5 bases, leaving 14 bases between them. The CDR3 DNA reads TGTGCCAGCAGCCCGACCGGAATCCATAATTCACCCCTCCACTTT. Its translation: CASSPTGIHNSPLHF.

The chain employs TRBV28 and TRBJ2-5; possible D gene TRBD1, 5 bases. The germline V and J ends were trimmed by 4 bases and 4 bases, with 10 bases remaining between them. Germline V gene lookup returns CDR1 MDHEN and CDR2 SYDVKM. The CDR3 is 13 amino acids. The CDR3 bases are TGTGCCAGCAGTTGGGCAGGGTTAGAGACCCAGTACTTC. Its protein is CASSWAGLETQYF. Looking up the rest from reference TRBV28 and TRBJ2-5 gives the full variable domain: DVKVTQSSRYLVKRTGEKVFLECVQDMDHENMFWYRQDPGLGLRLIYFSYDVKMKEKGDIPEGYSVSREKKERFSLILESASTNQTSMYLCASSWAGLETQYFGPGTRLLVL.

This clonotype was picked up many times. This chain joins TRBV6-5 and TRBJ2-1; tentatively, D is TRBD1 or TRBD2 (5 bases each). This CDR3 comprises 13 residues. The V and J ends lost 2 bases and 5 bases respectively, with 7 bases between them. The germline V gene has CDR1 MNHEY and CDR2 SVGAGI. The CDR3 protein is CASSYRDHNEQFF. The CDR3 DNA reads as TGTGCCAGCAGTTACCGGGACCACAATGAGCAGTTCTTC.